This is a list of T cell receptor beta chains from one sample in a study of response to subunit inactivated influenza vaccine. TCRdb itself ran the RT-PCR reads through MiXCR, one entry per CDR3 protein. The sample carries 800,000 or so distinct CDR3 sequences, around 20% recorded once. Sequenced here: PBMCs from blood, sampled more than 4 days after vaccination. Every receptor here comes from a man aged 50 or older who received an inactivated influenza vaccine. Each CDR3 is given with its conserved first and last residue. D genes are given only for firm matches. Clone size is shown for a subset of rows, as once, few, many or a class of expanded clone.

D | J | V | size | CDR3 | DNA
- | TRBJ2-5 | TRBV15 | many | CATSRSARETQYF | TGTGCCACCAGCAGGAGCGCAAGGGAGACCCAGTACTTC
- | TRBJ1-1 | TRBV5-1 | few | CASSSGSPAGTQAFF | TGCGCCAGCAGCTCGGGATCACCGGCGGGGACCCAAGCTTTCTTT
TRBD2 | TRBJ2-1 | TRBV29-1 | few | CSLMGLAGAASNEQFF | TGCAGCCTAATGGGACTAGCGGGAGCTGCCAGCAATGAGCAGTTCTTC
- | TRBJ2-1 | TRBV6-1 | - | CASSPGPFTDNEQFF | TGTGCCAGCAGTCCCGGACCCTTCACGGACAATGAGCAGTTCTTC
TRBD1 | TRBJ1-6 | TRBV10-3 | few | CAISDGQDLRSPLHF | TGTGCCATCAGTGACGGACAGGACCTTCGTTCACCCCTCCACTTT
- | TRBJ2-1 | TRBV6-1 | - | CASSAHERTSSYNEQFF | TGTGCCAGCAGTGCTCATGAGCGGACCAGCTCCTACAATGAGCAGTTCTTC
TRBD1 | TRBJ1-2 | TRBV7-2 | - | CASSAQGQGYGYTF | TGTGCCAGCAGCGCACAGGGGCAAGGCTATGGCTACACCTTC
TRBD1 | TRBJ1-1 | TRBV20-1 | - | CSARAGQENTEAFF | TGCAGTGCTAGGGCGGGACAGGAGAACACTGAAGCTTTCTTT
TRBD2 | TRBJ2-1 | TRBV29-1 | many | CSVWTSGPRSEQFF | TGCAGCGTGTGGACTAGCGGCCCCCGGAGTGAGCAGTTCTTC
- | TRBJ1-6 | TRBV5-1 | - | CASSLWGGREDNSHLHF | TGCGCCAGCAGCTTGTGGGGCGGCAGGGAGGATAATTCACACCTCCACTTT
- | TRBJ1-1 | TRBV28 | once | CASSPGVFENTEAFF | TGTGCCAGCAGTCCAGGGGTGTTTGAGAACACTGAAGCTTTCTTT
TRBD1 | TRBJ1-2 | TRBV28 | few | CASSPSPGQGAYGYTF | TGTGCCAGCAGCCCCAGTCCGGGACAGGGGGCGTATGGCTACACCTTC
- | TRBJ2-1 | TRBV5-1 | many | CASRTDSYNEQFF | TGCGCCAGCCGGACGGACTCCTACAATGAGCAGTTCTTC
TRBD1 | TRBJ1-3 | TRBV9 | many | CASSHTGGENTIYF | TGTGCCAGCAGCCACACAGGGGGCGAAAACACCATATATTTT
- | TRBJ1-4 | TRBV10-3 | - | CAISLRGEKLFF | TGTGCCATCAGCTTAAGGGGAGAAAAACTGTTTTTT
- | TRBJ1-1 | TRBV29-1 | many | CSVDRNTEAFF | TGCAGCGTCGACAGGAACACTGAAGCTTTCTTT
TRBD2 | TRBJ2-1 | TRBV2 | - | CASSVWGSGNEQFF | TGTGCCAGCAGTGTGTGGGGTAGCGGGAATGAGCAGTTCTTC
- | TRBJ2-7 | TRBV7-2 | - | CASSSAGVGEQYF | TGTGCCAGCAGCTCCGCGGGTGTGGGCGAGCAGTACTTC
TRBD1 | TRBJ2-7 | TRBV12-3/TRBV12-4 | few | CASSPQGTSYEQYF | TGTGCCAGCAGTCCACAGGGGACCTCCTACGAGCAGTACTTC
TRBD2 | TRBJ2-3 | TRBV3-1 | once | CAISLLASGRPGKSTQYF | TGTGCCATCAGTTTACTAGCTAGCGGGAGGCCCGGGAAGTCTACGCAGTATTTT
- | TRBJ1-3 | TRBV10-3 | - | CAISDGNTIYF | TGTGCCATCAGTGACGGAAACACCATATATTTT
- | TRBJ2-7 | TRBV4-2 | - | CASSPAGTRYYEQYF | TGTGCCAGCAGCCCCGCCGGGACTCGATACTACGAGCAGTACTTC
- | TRBJ2-5 | TRBV19 | - | CASSLITGTPQETQYF | TGTGCCAGTAGTCTCATCACGGGGACGCCTCAAGAGACCCAGTACTTC
- | TRBJ1-1 | TRBV4-2 | - | CASSQDPGRNTEAFF | TGTGCCAGCAGCCAAGATCCCGGGCGGAACACTGAAGCTTTCTTT
- | TRBJ1-6 | TRBV7-9 | - | CASSFLGAKDSPLHF | TGTGCCAGCAGCTTTTTGGGAGCCAAGGATTCACCCCTCCACTTT
TRBD1 | TRBJ2-2 | TRBV12-3/TRBV12-4 | many | CASSMPTGALTGELFF | TGTGCCAGCAGCATGCCTACAGGGGCGCTTACCGGGGAGCTGTTTTTT
- | TRBJ1-6 | TRBV6-5 | - | CASRNGNSPLHF | TGTGCCAGCAGAAACGGGAATTCACCCCTCCACTTT
- | TRBJ1-5 | TRBV7-2 | few | CASSTPATGGPQHF | TGTGCCAGCAGCACCCCCGCTACAGGTGGCCCCCAGCATTTT
- | TRBJ1-1 | TRBV7-9 | - | CASSPGGITEAYF | TGTGCCAGCAGTCCTGGAGGGATCACTGAAGCTTACTTT
- | TRBJ1-2 | TRBV20-1 | few | CSAQSDTLDLFGYTF | TGCAGTGCCCAGTCGGACACCCTTGACCTTTTCGGCTACACCTTC
- | TRBJ2-4 | TRBV28 | few | CASSAPLTATWGNIQYF | TGTGCCAGCAGCGCACCCTTGACAGCTACCTGGGGAAACATTCAGTACTTC
TRBD2 | TRBJ2-2 | TRBV7-8 | - | CAGGESRTGELFF | TGTGCCGGGGGGGAGTCGAGGACCGGGGAGCTGTTTTTT
- | TRBJ1-4 | TRBV20-1 | - | CSAREGTTNEKLFF | TGCAGTGCTAGAGAGGGGACAACTAATGAAAAACTGTTTTTT
- | TRBJ2-5 | TRBV10-3 | few | CAISMTRQETQYF | TGTGCCATCAGCATGACACGACAAGAGACCCAGTACTTC
TRBD1 | TRBJ2-7 | TRBV20-1 | few | CSARNTGVDEQYF | TGCAGTGCTAGAAACACAGGGGTCGACGAGCAGTACTTC
TRBD1 | TRBJ2-5 | TRBV20-1 | - | CSAREGTVGRETQYF | TGCAGTGCTAGAGAAGGGACAGTCGGGCGAGAGACCCAGTACTTC
- | TRBJ2-1 | TRBV20-1 | few | CSAPLLTNEQFF | TGCAGTGCTCCCCTCCTGACCAATGAGCAGTTCTTC
- | TRBJ2-7 | TRBV6-1 | - | CASSVPSRGAYEQYF | TGTGCCAGCAGCGTACCCTCCCGCGGGGCCTACGAGCAGTACTTC
- | TRBJ1-4 | TRBV12-3/TRBV12-4 | few | CASSPRQVEKLFF | TGTGCCAGCAGCCCTCGACAGGTTGAAAAACTGTTTTTT
- | TRBJ2-2 | TRBV11-2 | - | CASSRPGRLTGDYPYTGELFF | TGTGCCAGCAGCCGCCCCGGTAGACTGACTGGCGACTACCCCTACACCGGGGAGCTGTTTTTT
- | TRBJ2-2 | TRBV7-9 | - | CASSAGRIYTGELFF | TGTGCCAGCAGCGCCGGACGGATCTACACCGGGGAGCTGTTTTTT
TRBD1 | TRBJ1-1 | TRBV5-1 | - | CASSLGGTGQNTEAFF | TGCGCCAGCAGCTTGGGAGGGACAGGGCAGAACACTGAAGCTTTCTTT
- | TRBJ2-1 | TRBV7-2 | - | CASSMNRDIEFF | TGTGCCAGCAGCATGAACAGGGACATCGAGTTCTTC
- | TRBJ2-5 | TRBV7-9 | few | CASALGIQETQYF | TGTGCCAGCGCTCTGGGGATCCAAGAGACCCAGTACTTC
- | TRBJ2-5 | TRBV28 | - | CASSLGAPETQYF | TGTGCCAGCAGTTTGGGGGCGCCGGAGACCCAGTACTTC
- | TRBJ2-3 | TRBV5-1 | many | CASSFRGGTDTQYF | TGTGCCAGCAGTTTCCGGGGCGGCACAGATACGCAGTATTTT
TRBD2 | TRBJ2-3 | TRBV28 | - | CASSLLYNSGAPGDTQYF | TGTGCCAGCAGTTTATTGTACAATAGCGGGGCCCCCGGGGATACGCAGTATTTT
TRBD2 | TRBJ2-4 | TRBV7-2 | - | CASSLVVAGGAKNIQYF | TGTGCCAGCAGCTTAGTGGTGGCGGGGGGAGCCAAAAACATTCAGTACTTC
- | TRBJ2-7 | TRBV18 | - | CASSQGPSSREQYF | TGTGCCAGCTCTCAAGGACCGTCGTCGAGAGAGCAGTACTTC
- | TRBJ2-3 | TRBV7-2 | many | CASSLLRLGTQYF | TGTGCCAGCAGCTTACTCCGGTTGGGTACGCAGTATTTT
TRBD2 | TRBJ2-1 | TRBV18 | - | CASSPFGTSGYTSDEQFF | TGTGCCAGCTCACCATTCGGGACTAGCGGGTATACTTCGGATGAGCAGTTCTTC
- | TRBJ2-5 | TRBV20-1 | few | CSAPNKGTQYF | TGCAGTGCTCCGAATAAGGGGACCCAGTACTTC
- | TRBJ2-2 | TRBV6-1 | - | CASSDNRAGELFF | TGTGCCAGCAGTGACAATAGGGCCGGGGAGCTGTTTTTT
- | TRBJ2-4 | TRBV2 | - | CASNLGPDIQYF | TGTGCCAGCAACCTCGGACCGGACATTCAGTACTTC